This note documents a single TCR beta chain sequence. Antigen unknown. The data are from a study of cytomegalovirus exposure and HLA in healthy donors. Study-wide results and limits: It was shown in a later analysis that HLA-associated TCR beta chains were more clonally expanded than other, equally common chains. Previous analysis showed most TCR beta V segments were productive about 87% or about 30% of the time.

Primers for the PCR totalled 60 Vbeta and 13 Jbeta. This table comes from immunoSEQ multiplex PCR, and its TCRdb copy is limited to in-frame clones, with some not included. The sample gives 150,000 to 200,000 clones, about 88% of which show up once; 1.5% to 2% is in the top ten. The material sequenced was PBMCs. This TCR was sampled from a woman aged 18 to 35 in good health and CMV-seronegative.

The CDR3 coding sequence is TGTGCCAGTAGTACACAGGGTTGGGGAAATAGAAGACGAGATAGCAATCAGCCCCAGCATTTT. It yields the protein CASSTQGWGNRRRDSNQPQHF. This chain uses TRBV19 with TRBJ1-5; D might be TRBD1 (6 bases). CDR1 is LNHDA, CDR2 SQIVND, per germline (reference sequence). Trimming stripped 4 bases from V and 0 bases from J, with 28 bases between. CDR3 size: 21 residues. Full variable domain (rest looked up from reference TRBV19 and TRBJ1-5): DGGITQSPKYLFRKEGQNVTLSCEQNLNHDAMYWYRQDPGQGLRLIYYSQIVNDFQKGDIAEGYSVSREKKESFPLTVTSAQKNPTAFYLCASSTQGWGNRRRDSNQPQHFGDGTRLSIL.